The 8 T cell receptor beta chains below come from one sample, sequenced in a study of T cells in Graves' hyperthyroidism and ophthalmopathy. Regions amplified from RNA transcripts were the TCR beta CDR3 regions. The primer set for the first-round RT-PCR of the TCR CDR3 was HTBI. TCRdb redid the calling of the multiplex PCR reads with MiXCR, one entry per CDR3 protein. There are roughly 45,000 distinct CDR3 sequences in the sample; over 45% occur only once, and roughly 32% lies in the top ten. Input material: peripheral blood or thyroid tissue (not recorded which). The receptors here all came from a woman between 50 and 59 years old with Graves' hyperthyroidism.

The chain links TRBV20-1 to TRBJ2-5, with 10 positions matching TRBD2. V gave up 6 bases and J gave up 5 bases; unmatched junction bases: 6. CDR1 and CDR2 from the germline V gene are DFQATT and SNEGSKA (reference sequence). The CDR3 runs to 13 residues. The DNA for the CDR3 is TGCAGTGCCCTTAGCGGGAGGTTGGAGACCCAGTACTTC. Amino acid sequence: CSALSGRLETQYF.

Here the CDR3 DNA reads TGTGCCACTGCCGGGTTCATTCAAGAGACCCAGTACTTC. Its translation is CATAGFIQETQYF. The chain couples TRBV10-3 to TRBJ2-5, with unresolved D. Per germline, CDR1 ENHRY and CDR2 SYGVKD. The CDR3 length is 13 residues. Trimming pared 10 bases from V and 2 bases from J, leaving 14 bases between.

At least ten counts were recorded for this clonotype. This sequence joins TRBV11-2 and TRBJ1-1; D is ambiguous. V was clipped by 2 bases and J by 4 bases, with 11 bases between them. The CDR3 sequence is 14 residues long. The germline V gene has CDR1 SGHAT and CDR2 FQNNGV. The CDR3 DNA reads TGTGCCAGCAGCTTAATCGGGCGGTCCACTGAAGCTTTCTTT. It translates to CASSLIGRSTEAFF. Full variable domain (rest looked up from reference TRBV11-2 and TRBJ1-1): EAGVAQSPRYKIIEKRQSVAFWCNPISGHATLYWYQQILGQGPKLLIQFQNNGVVDDSQLPKDRFSAERLKGVDSTLKIQPAKLEDSAVYLCASSLIGRSTEAFFGQGTRLTVV.

This chain uses TRBV20-1 with TRBJ2-7; D is possibly TRBD2 (6 bases). This CDR3 spans 16 amino acids. Per the germline V gene, CDR1 is DFQATT and CDR2 is SNEGSKA (reference sequence). The V and J ends lost 0 bases and 1 base respectively, with 16 bases between them. The chain's CDR3 is CSARDRGRHSSYEQYF. CDR3 DNA sequence: TGCAGTGCTAGAGATCGTGGGAGGCACTCTTCCTACGAGCAGTACTTC.

This clonotype was recorded a few times. This could be a read error, since a much larger clone is one nucleotide away. The V call is TRBV10-2, the J call TRBJ2-3, with no clear D. This CDR3 has 14 residues. Germline loops: CDR1 WSHSY, CDR2 SAAADI. V lost 11 bases and J lost 4, with 19 bases in between. The CDR3 loop is CAGKRNYRADTQYF. The CDR3 DNA reads TGCGCCGGCAAAAGGAACTACCGGGCAGATACGCAGTATTTT.

The V gene is TRBV29-1, the J gene TRBJ1-2; D is unresolved. In germline, CDR1 is SQVTM, CDR2 ANQGSEA. This CDR3 comprises 11 residues. V gave up 5 bases and J gave up 4 bases, with 8 bases separating them. CDR3 protein: CSVKGTYGYTF. CDR3 DNA sequence: TGCAGCGTTAAGGGCACCTATGGCTACACCTTC.

The chain carries TRBV15 and TRBJ1-2, with TRBD1 matching over 9 bases. CDR3 length: 17 amino acids. Germline CDR1 is LNHNV and CDR2 is YYDKDF (reference sequence). V shed 3 bases and J 5 bases; nucleotides not matched to a gene: 13. The CDR3 sequence is CATSSRPLGTGMYGYTF. The CDR3 nucleotides are TGTGCCACCAGCAGCCGGCCCCTCGGGACAGGGATGTATGGCTACACCTTC. Together with reference TRBV15 and TRBJ1-2, the CDR3 gives the full variable domain: DAMVIQNPRYQVTQFGKPVTLSCSQTLNHNVMYWYQQKSSQAPKLLFHYYDKDFNNEADTPDNFQSRRPNTSFCFLDIRSPGLGDTAMYLCATSSRPLGTGMYGYTFGSGTRLTVV.

The chain is built from TRBV28 and TRBJ2-5; 9 bases are shared with TRBD1. V shed 4 bases, J shed 5 bases, and the junction held 5 bases outside the gene matches. Germline values: CDR1 MDHEN, CDR2 SYDVKM. This CDR3 comprises 14 residues. The CDR3 sequence is CASSSPGTGETQYF. The CDR3, as DNA: TGTGCCAGCAGTTCCCCCGGGACAGGGGAGACCCAGTACTTC.